Detailed here is one T cell receptor beta chain. Antigen specificity is unknown. Data came from immunoSEQ multiplex PCR; TCRdb stores just in-frame clones and leaves some out. Of approximately 2.1 million clones in the sample, 80% to 95% are singletons; the top ten hold 0.39%. V was shortened by 5 bases and J by 6 bases, with 13 bases between the two germline ends. Per the germline V gene, CDR1 is LNHDA and CDR2 is SQIVND (reference sequence). The CDR3 length is 14 residues. This record comes from a study of shared clonotypes between healthy human individuals. Study-wide context: CD4 naive and memory got three plates each, CD8 naive two, CD8 memory one. Study results and limitations: Lower generation probabilities were found for non-shared clonotypes than for those shared by all four donors.

CD45RA-negative memory and CD45RA+ naive subsets were split from the CD4+ cells. Sequencing input: naive CD4+ T cells from PBMCs. Subset reported: CD45RA+ positively selected. The receptor was derived from a man younger than 35 in good health. Some clones in this sample may be carry-over from other donors' samples. J is TRBJ2-2 and V is TRBV19; D is undetermined. Here the CDR3 reads CASSPPDIPGELFF. CDR3 coding DNA: TGTGCCAGTAGTCCCCCCGATATACCCGGGGAGCTGTTTTTT.